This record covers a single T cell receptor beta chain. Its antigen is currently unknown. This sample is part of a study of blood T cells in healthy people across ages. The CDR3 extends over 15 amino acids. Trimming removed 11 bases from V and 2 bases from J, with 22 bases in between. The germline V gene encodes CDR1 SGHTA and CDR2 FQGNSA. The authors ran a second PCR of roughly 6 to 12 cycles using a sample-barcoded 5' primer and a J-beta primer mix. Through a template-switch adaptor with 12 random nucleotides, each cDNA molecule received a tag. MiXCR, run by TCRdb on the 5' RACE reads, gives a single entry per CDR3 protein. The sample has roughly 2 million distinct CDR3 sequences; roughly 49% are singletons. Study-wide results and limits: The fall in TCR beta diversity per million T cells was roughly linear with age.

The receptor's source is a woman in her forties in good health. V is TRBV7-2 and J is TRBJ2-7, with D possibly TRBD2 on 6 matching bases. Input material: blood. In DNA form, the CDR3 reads TGTGCCTCCGTCCGGATGATTGCGGGGACCTACGAGCAGTACTTC. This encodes CASVRMIAGTYEQYF.